The T cell receptor beta chain described here comes from a study of human T cells and chemical hapten exposure. Study background: Patients were given diphenylcyclopropenone on the scalp weekly across the roughly 25-week study.

Whole-study results and caveats: Significantly more large CDR3 similarity clusters were formed by expanded TCRs than by controls.

Time point described: pre-sensitization, week 0. Treatment specified: therapeutic diphenylcyclopropenone sensitization with weekly scalp DPC. Unfractionated whole blood was the source of the extracted total RNA. Comment on this clonotype: The target antigen is unknown.

Germline V gene lookup returns CDR1 SNHLY and CDR2 FYNNEI. Between the trimmed V and J ends, which lost 7 bases and 8 bases, there was a span of 11 bases. This CDR3 is 11 amino acids long. The library attached unique molecular identifiers to individual cDNA molecules. MiXCR was run by TCRdb on the RACE reads, yielding one entry per CDR3 protein. The table lists approximately 370,000 distinct CDR3 sequences, 4.5% to 5.5% of them singletons. The chain is built from TRBV2 and TRBJ1-1, with D uncertain. The sample here was whole blood, taken in connection with sensitization to the hapten diphenylcyclopropenone (DPC). This sequence originates from a woman younger than 30 with alopecia areata. Some clones in this sample may be carry-over from other donors' samples. CDR3 sequence: CASKGQEEAFF. DNA of the CDR3: TGTGCCAGCAAAGGGCAGGAGGAAGCTTTCTTT.